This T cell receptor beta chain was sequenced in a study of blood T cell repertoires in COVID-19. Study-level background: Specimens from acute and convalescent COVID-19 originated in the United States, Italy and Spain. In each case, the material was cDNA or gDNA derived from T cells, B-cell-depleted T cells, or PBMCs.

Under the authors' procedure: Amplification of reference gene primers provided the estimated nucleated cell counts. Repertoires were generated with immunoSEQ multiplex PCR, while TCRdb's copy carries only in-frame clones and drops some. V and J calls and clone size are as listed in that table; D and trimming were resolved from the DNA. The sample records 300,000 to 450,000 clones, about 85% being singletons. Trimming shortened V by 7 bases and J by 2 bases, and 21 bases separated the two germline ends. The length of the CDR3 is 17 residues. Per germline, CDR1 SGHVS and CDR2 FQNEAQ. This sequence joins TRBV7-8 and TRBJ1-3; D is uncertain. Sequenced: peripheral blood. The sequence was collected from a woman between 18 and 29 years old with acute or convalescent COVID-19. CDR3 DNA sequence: TGTGCCAGCACCGTTCGAAGGCTCGGAGAAACTGGAAACACCATATATTTT. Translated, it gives CASTVRRLGETGNTIYF.